In this sample, the clone carrying this TCR beta chain turned up many times. Its specificity is unknown. TCRdb reprocessed the 5' RACE reads with MiXCR, giving one entry per CDR3 protein. The table shows around 280,000 distinct CDR3 sequences, with around 8.8% occurring only once. The sample originates from a study of identical twins. Study observations and caveats: Out-of-frame sharing of TCR alpha in monozygotic twins was underestimated by models.

The germline gives CDR1 SGHVS, CDR2 FNYEAQ. This CDR3 is 13 amino acids long. The V gene lost 5 bases and the J gene lost 4 bases, with 11 bases spanning the gap. Another study also made use of these data, one on yellow fever vaccine responses in identical twins.

The specimen sequenced was memory (CD45RO+) T cells sorted from blood. The chain couples TRBV7-6 to TRBJ1-1; no firm D call. This TCR came from a woman aged 18-29 years in good health. The CDR3 coding sequence is TGTGCCAGCAGCCAGACGACGGGCACTGAAGCTTTCTTT. Translation: CASSQTTGTEAFF.